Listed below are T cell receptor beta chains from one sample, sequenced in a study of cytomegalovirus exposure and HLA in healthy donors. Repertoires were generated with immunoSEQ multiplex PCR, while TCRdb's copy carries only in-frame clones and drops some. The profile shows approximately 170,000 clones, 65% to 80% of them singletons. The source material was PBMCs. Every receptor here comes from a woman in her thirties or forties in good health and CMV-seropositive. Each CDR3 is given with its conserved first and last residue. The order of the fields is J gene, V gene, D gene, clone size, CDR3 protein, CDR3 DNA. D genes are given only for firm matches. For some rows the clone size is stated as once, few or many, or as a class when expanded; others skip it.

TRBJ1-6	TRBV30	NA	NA	CAWSVGGLSSPLHF	TGTGCCTGGAGTGTCGGGGGGTTGAGTTCACCCCTCCACTTT
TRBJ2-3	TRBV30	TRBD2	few	CAWSVQAGGVTDTQYF	TGTGCCTGGAGTGTACAGGCGGGGGGGGTCACAGATACGCAGTATTTT
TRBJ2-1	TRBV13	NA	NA	CASSLWVGGLSEQFF	TGTGCCAGCAGCTTATGGGTAGGCGGGCTAAGTGAGCAGTTCTTC
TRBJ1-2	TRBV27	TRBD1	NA	CASSQDRGYGYTF	TGTGCCAGCAGCCAAGACAGGGGGTATGGCTACACCTTC
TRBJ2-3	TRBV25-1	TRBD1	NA	CASRRTGDTDTQYF	TGTGCCAGCAGACGGACAGGGGACACAGATACGCAGTATTTT
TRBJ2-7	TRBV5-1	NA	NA	CASRKSGQSYEQYF	TGCGCCAGCAGGAAATCAGGACAATCCTACGAGCAGTACTTC
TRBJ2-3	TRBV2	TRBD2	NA	CASRPLAGGGDTQYF	TGTGCCAGCAGGCCTCTAGCGGGGGGCGGAGATACGCAGTATTTT
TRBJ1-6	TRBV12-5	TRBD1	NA	CASGGQGRSPLHF	TGTGCTAGTGGAGGACAGGGGCGTTCACCCCTCCACTTT
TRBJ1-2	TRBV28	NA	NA	CASSSGYGYTF	TGTGCCAGCAGTTCAGGGTATGGCTACACCTTC
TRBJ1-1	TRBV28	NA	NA	CASTPGGAYTEAFF	TGTGCCAGCACCCCGGGTGGGGCGTACACTGAAGCTTTCTTT
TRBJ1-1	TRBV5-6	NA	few	CASSALGGGVAFF	TGTGCCAGCAGCGCTTTGGGGGGAGGGGTAGCTTTCTTT
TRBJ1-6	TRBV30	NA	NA	CAWSAGSPDSPLHF	TGTGCCTGGAGTGCCGGGTCTCCGGATTCACCCCTCCACTTT
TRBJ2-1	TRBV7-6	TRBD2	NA	CASSSIAGAVRDEQFF	TGTGCCAGCAGCTCCATAGCGGGGGCCGTTAGGGATGAGCAGTTCTTC
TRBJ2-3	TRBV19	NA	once	CASAPGFTDTQYF	TGTGCCAGTGCCCCGGGGTTCACAGATACGCAGTATTTT
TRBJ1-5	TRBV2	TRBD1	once	CASSEDRGRQPQHF	TGTGCCAGCAGTGAGGACAGGGGGCGTCAGCCCCAGCATTTT
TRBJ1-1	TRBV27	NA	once	CASKNRIGGYTEAFF	TGTGCCAGCAAAAATAGGATTGGCGGTTACACTGAAGCTTTCTTT
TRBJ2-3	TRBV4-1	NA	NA	CASKNPVAMDTDTQYF	TGCGCCAGCAAAAATCCTGTAGCGATGGACACAGATACGCAGTATTTT
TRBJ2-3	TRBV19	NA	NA	CASSIDRGDTQYF	TGTGCCAGTAGTATAGATCGCGGAGATACGCAGTATTTT
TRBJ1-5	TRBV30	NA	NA	CAWSKGVSQPQHF	TGTGCCTGGAGTAAGGGGGTTTCTCAGCCCCAGCATTTT
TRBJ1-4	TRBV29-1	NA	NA	CSAGGIANEKLFF	TGCAGCGCCGGGGGGATAGCTAATGAAAAACTGTTTTTT
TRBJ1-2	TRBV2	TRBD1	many	CASSDWTGRSYGYTF	TGTGCCAGCAGTGATTGGACAGGGCGGTCCTATGGCTACACCTTC
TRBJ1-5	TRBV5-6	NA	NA	CASSSGGLRSNQPQHF	TGTGCCAGCAGCTCGGGGGGGCTAAGGAGCAATCAGCCCCAGCATTTT
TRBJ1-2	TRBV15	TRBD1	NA	CATSRGRDRGWYGYTF	TGTGCCACCAGCAGGGGTCGGGACAGGGGATGGTATGGCTACACCTTC
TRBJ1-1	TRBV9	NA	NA	CASSPWTQQGEAFF	TGTGCCAGCAGCCCCTGGACCCAGCAGGGTGAAGCTTTCTTT
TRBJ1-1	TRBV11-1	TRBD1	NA	CASSRGTGGRDTEAFF	TGTGCCAGCAGTCGCGGGACAGGGGGACGGGACACTGAAGCTTTCTTT
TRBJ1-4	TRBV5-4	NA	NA	CASSLMVNGIEKLFF	TGTGCCAGCAGCTTGATGGTGAACGGGATTGAAAAACTGTTTTTT
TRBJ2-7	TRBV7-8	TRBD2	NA	CASSLEGLARLEQYF	TGTGCCAGCAGCTTAGAAGGACTAGCGAGACTCGAGCAGTACTTC
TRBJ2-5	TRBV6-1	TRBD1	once	CASSVGTGGRETQYF	TGTGCCAGCAGTGTTGGGACAGGGGGCAGGGAGACCCAGTACTTC
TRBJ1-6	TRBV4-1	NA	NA	CASSQSGGASSPLHF	TGCGCCAGCAGCCAGAGCGGTGGTGCAAGTTCACCCCTCCACTTT
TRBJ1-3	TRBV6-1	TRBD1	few	CASTAITGAGNTIYF	TGTGCCAGCACGGCGATCACAGGGGCTGGAAACACCATATATTTT
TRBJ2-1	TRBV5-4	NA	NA	CASSPTFDNEQFF	TGTGCCAGCAGCCCTACCTTTGACAATGAGCAGTTCTTC
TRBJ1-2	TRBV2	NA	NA	CASSELQLYGYTF	TGTGCCAGCAGTGAGTTACAGCTCTATGGCTACACCTTC
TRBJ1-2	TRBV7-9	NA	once	CASSSSGDHYGYTF	TGTGCCAGCAGCTCGTCGGGGGATCACTATGGCTACACCTTC
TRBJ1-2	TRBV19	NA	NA	CASSIRGFGYGYTF	TGTGCCAGTAGTATCAGAGGGTTTGGCTATGGCTACACCTTC
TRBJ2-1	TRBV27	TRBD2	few	CASSERLAGGYNEQFF	TGTGCCAGCAGTGAAAGACTAGCGGGGGGGTACAATGAGCAGTTCTTC
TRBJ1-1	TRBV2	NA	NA	CASSDRSQRNTEAFF	TGTGCCAGCAGTGACAGATCTCAAAGGAACACTGAAGCTTTCTTT
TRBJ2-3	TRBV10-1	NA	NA	CASSVSGSHSTDTQYF	TGCGCCAGCAGTGTGTCCGGGTCACATAGCACAGATACGCAGTATTTT
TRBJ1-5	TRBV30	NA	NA	CAWSVRVSGNQPQHF	TGTGCCTGGAGTGTACGGGTTTCGGGCAATCAGCCCCAGCATTTT
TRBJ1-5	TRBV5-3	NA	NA	CARSFSPNQPQHF	TGTGCCAGAAGCTTTTCTCCCAATCAGCCCCAGCATTTT
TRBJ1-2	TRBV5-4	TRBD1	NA	CASSLPAARGGQAFYGYTF	TGTGCCAGCAGCTTGCCTGCCGCGCGCGGTGGACAGGCCTTCTATGGCTACACCTTC